The 25 T cell receptor beta chains below were found in one sample sequenced in a study of T cell responses to AZD1222 COVID-19 vaccine. Sequencing was performed with immunoSEQ multiplex PCR; in TCRdb, only in-frame clones are kept and a portion is missing. The table includes about 140,000 clones, about 90% detected once. This specimen was peripheral blood, taken 28 days after the second dose of the MenACWY control vaccine. The receptors shown here come from an adult who received the MenACWY meningococcal vaccine as a control.

In its sample, this clone was seen once. This chain connects TRBV9 to TRBJ2-7; D is undetermined. There are 14 residues in the CDR3. CDR1 is SGDLS, CDR2 YYNGEE, per germline. The V and J ends lost 0 bases and 4 bases respectively, with 11 bases between them. The CDR3 nucleotides read TGTGCCAGCAGCGTAGGGTCAGTGGGGTACGAGCAGTACTTC. It yields the protein CASSVGSVGYEQYF.

The chain employs TRBV7-2 and TRBJ2-5; D is tentatively TRBD1 or TRBD2 (5 bases each). With 1 base removed from V and 2 bases from J, the gap between germline ends came to 14 bases. This CDR3 is 16 amino acids long. Germline V lookup: CDR1 SGHTA, CDR2 FQGNSA. As DNA, the CDR3 is TGTGCCAGCAGCTTAGGGCCGGGGCAGGGTCAAGAGACCCAGTACTTC. This translates into CASSLGPGQGQETQYF.

The chain has TRBV2 and TRBJ2-5; TRBD1 agrees at 7 bases. CDR1 is SNHLY, CDR2 FYNNEI, per germline. Unmatched junction bases numbered 8, after V lost 3 bases and J lost 4 bases. CDR3 length equals 15 residues. The CDR3 is CASSEIQGLGETQYF. DNA for the CDR3: TGTGCCAGCAGTGAGATACAGGGGTTAGGAGAGACCCAGTACTTC.

V and J are TRBV4-3 and TRBJ1-1; no clear D. The CDR3 runs 14 residues. The V gene lost 0 bases and the J gene lost 4 bases, with 9 bases spanning the gap. Germline V CDR1 and CDR2: LGHNA, YSLEER. The CDR3 bases are TGCGCCAGCAGCCAAGATCTCCTGGGCACTGAAGCTTTCTTT. As protein: CASSQDLLGTEAFF.

V and J are TRBV4-3 and TRBJ2-6; a possible D gene is TRBD1 (6 bases). V lost 1 base and J lost 2, with 21 bases in between. Per the germline V gene, CDR1 is LGHNA and CDR2 is YSLEER. The CDR3 length is 20 residues. CDR3 loop: CASSQGAPLQGNPGANVLTF. As DNA, the CDR3 is TGCGCCAGCAGCCAAGGTGCCCCCTTGCAGGGGAACCCTGGGGCCAACGTCCTGACTTTC.

The J gene is TRBJ2-1, the V gene TRBV7-8; tentative D call: TRBD1 (6 bases). The CDR3 has 14 amino acids. Germline loops: CDR1 SGHVS, CDR2 FQNEAQ. V gave up 3 bases and J gave up 4 bases, with 10 bases separating them. DNA of the CDR3: TGTGCCAGCAGCTTTACAGGGTCATACAATGAGCAGTTCTTC. Amino acids: CASSFTGSYNEQFF.

The chain joins TRBV19 to TRBJ2-7; TRBD2 aligns across 13 bases. The CDR3 totals 16 residues. Germline V gives CDR1 LNHDA, CDR2 SQIVND (reference sequence). The J segment lost 5 bases and the V segment lost 3 bases, leaving 7 bases of the junction unmatched. The CDR3, as DNA: TGTGCCAGTAGTATCCAAAGGACTAGCGGGGGAGACGAGCAGTACTTC. This gives the protein CASSIQRTSGGDEQYF.

V and J are TRBV7-9 and TRBJ2-5; 10 bases match TRBD2. The V gene's germline CDR1 is SEHNR and CDR2 FQNEAQ (reference sequence). The CDR3 extends over 16 amino acids. V lost 5 bases to trimming and J lost 2 bases; unmatched junction nucleotides: 8. The DNA for the CDR3 is TGTGCCAGCAGCGACTCTAGCGGGAGTGGTCAAGAGACCCAGTACTTC. The encoded protein is CASSDSSGSGQETQYF.

The chain uses TRBV5-1 and TRBJ2-3, with D unclear. The germline gives CDR1 SGHRS, CDR2 YFSETQ. V dropped 0 bases and J dropped 0 bases, with 8 bases sitting between them. CDR3 length: 15 amino acids. The CDR3 region has the DNA TGCGCCAGCAGCTTGGAGGCACGGAGCACAGATACGCAGTATTTT. Its protein is CASSLEARSTDTQYF. Together with reference TRBV5-1 and TRBJ2-3, the CDR3 gives the full variable domain: KAGVTQTPRYLIKTRGQQVTLSCSPISGHRSVSWYQQTPGQGLQFLFEYFSETQRNKGNFPGRFSGRQFSNSRSEMNVSTLELGDSALYLCASSLEARSTDTQYFGPGTRLTVL.

V usage is TRBV6-2 or TRBV6-3 and J usage is TRBJ1-2; TRBD1 matches at 8 bases. Per the germline V gene, CDR1 is MNHEY and CDR2 is SVGEGT. This CDR3 has 13 amino acids. V shed 2 bases, J shed 5 bases, and the junction held 1 base outside the gene matches. CDR3 sequence (DNA): TGTGCCAGCAGTTACCAGGGGGCGTATGGCTACACCTTC. This gives the protein CASSYQGAYGYTF.

The chain has TRBV9 and TRBJ1-2, with a tentative D call TRBD1 (5 bases). CDR1 is SGDLS and CDR2 is YYNGEE in the germline V gene. V was clipped by 5 bases and J by 3 bases, with 11 bases between them. The CDR3 is 13 amino acids. CDR3 sequence: CASSTGTDYGYTF. The CDR3 DNA is TGTGCCAGCAGTACCGGGACGGACTATGGCTACACCTTC.

The chain links TRBV5-1 to TRBJ2-2; D perhaps matches TRBD2 (5 bases). The germline CDR1 and CDR2 sequences are SGHRS and YFSETQ. V lost 4 bases and J lost 1, with 11 bases in between. The CDR3 loop spans 15 amino acids. DNA for the CDR3: TGCGCCAGCAGCGGCACCGGGAAGAACACCGGGGAGCTGTTTTTT. Protein: CASSGTGKNTGELFF.

V and J are TRBV19 and TRBJ1-4; maybe TRBD1 (5 bases). The CDR3 extends over 14 amino acids. Germline V gene data show CDR1 as LNHDA and CDR2 as SQIVND (reference sequence). V was pared by 1 base and J by 8 bases, with 11 bases between. The CDR3 sequence: CASSIVGAGEKLFF. The DNA for the CDR3 is TGTGCCAGTAGTATAGTAGGCGCAGGGGAAAAACTGTTTTTT.

The chain couples TRBV5-1 to TRBJ2-7; 13 nucleotides agree with TRBD2. The germline V gene has CDR1 SGHRS and CDR2 YFSETQ. This CDR3 has 13 amino acids. The V segment lost 7 bases and the J segment 5 bases; nucleotides outside the gene matches: 3. The CDR3 loop is CASFGLAGDEQYF. In DNA, the CDR3 is TGCGCCAGCTTCGGACTAGCGGGAGACGAGCAGTACTTC.

This chain joins TRBV27 and TRBJ1-6, with TRBD1 as a possible D gene (5 bases). The CDR3 has 15 amino acids. Trimming stripped 3 bases from V and 14 bases from J, with 20 bases between. The V gene's germline CDR1 is MNHEY and CDR2 SMNVEV (reference sequence). This CDR3 reads CASSLFSGPDEALHF. The CDR3 nucleotides are TGTGCCAGCAGTTTGTTCTCAGGGCCAGATGAGGCCCTCCACTTT.

The chain uses TRBV24-1 and TRBJ2-1; D gene uncertain. The CDR3 has 11 amino acids. Trimming took 4 bases from V and 7 from J, leaving 4 bases between them. Germline V gene lookup returns CDR1 KGHDR and CDR2 SFDVKD. CDR3 sequence reads: CATSDPNEQFF. The CDR3 DNA reads as TGTGCCACCAGTGACCCTAATGAGCAGTTCTTC.

The chain links TRBV9 to TRBJ1-1; D might be TRBD1 (5 bases). V was shortened by 6 bases and J by 1 base, with 16 bases between the two germline ends. Germline V lookup: CDR1 SGDLS, CDR2 YYNGEE. This CDR3 region has 15 residues. The CDR3 sequence is CASNRDGGRNTEAFF. The CDR3 DNA sequence: TGTGCCAGCAATAGGGATGGGGGACGGAACACTGAAGCTTTCTTT.

The genes are TRBV5-1 and TRBJ2-2, with TRBD1 identical over 7 bases. J lost 6 bases, V lost 1 base, and 6 bases had no gene match. The germline V gene encodes CDR1 SGHRS and CDR2 YFSETQ. The CDR3 covers 15 residues. DNA for the CDR3: TGCGCCAGCAGCTTGCTAACAGGGGTGGCCGGGGAGCTGTTTTTT. Its protein product is CASSLLTGVAGELFF.

The CDR3 sequence is CASSLAGGQFGNTEAFF. The CDR3 nucleotides read TGTGCCAGCAGCTTAGCGGGGGGACAGTTCGGGAACACTGAAGCTTTCTTT. V gene TRBV7-3 combines with J gene TRBJ1-1; 7 nucleotides match TRBD1. The junction had 10 bases not matched to a gene; V was cut back by 2 bases and J by 1 base. CDR1 and CDR2 (germline): SGHTA, FQGTGA. CDR3 length: 17 residues.

Only a few counts were recorded for this clone. The genes are TRBV27 and TRBJ2-1; 9 positions agree with TRBD1. Germline V gene sequence: CDR1 MNHEY, CDR2 SMNVEV (reference sequence). The V segment lost 7 bases and the J segment 0 bases; nucleotides outside the gene matches: 7. The CDR3 sequence is 16 residues long. The CDR3 region is CASKDRGGSSYNEQFF. The CDR3 coding sequence is TGTGCCAGCAAGGACAGGGGTGGGAGCTCCTACAATGAGCAGTTCTTC.

The chain has TRBV18 and TRBJ1-2; 12 positions match TRBD1. The CDR3 spans 15 residues. The germline V gene has CDR1 KGHSH and CDR2 LQKENI. J was trimmed by 4 bases and V by 3 bases; bases with no gene match: 3. The CDR3 sequence is CASSPLGQGAYGYTF. The CDR3 nucleotides read TGTGCCAGCTCACCGCTGGGACAGGGGGCCTATGGCTACACCTTC.

This clone was detected only once. The V and J genes are TRBV6-5 and TRBJ2-5; D gene ambiguous. The CDR3 is 13 amino acids. CDR1 is MNHEY and CDR2 is SVGAGI in the germline V gene. The V gene lost 6 bases and the J gene lost 4 bases, with 12 bases spanning the gap. CDR3 sequence: CASSNRPGETQYF. DNA of the CDR3: TGTGCCAGCAGCAATAGGCCAGGAGAGACCCAGTACTTC.

The chain joins TRBV28 to TRBJ1-4; no reliable D call. The CDR3 contains 12 residues. V was pared by 6 bases and J by 7 bases, with 9 bases between. Germline CDR1 MDHEN, CDR2 SYDVKM. Here the CDR3 DNA reads TGTGCCAGCAGGTTCCGGAGTGAAAAACTGTTTTTT. Translated: CASRFRSEKLFF.

The chain recombines TRBV7-9 with TRBJ1-1, with 7 bases matching TRBD1. In germline, CDR1 is SEHNR, CDR2 FQNEAQ (reference sequence). This CDR3 spans 15 amino acids. V trimming: 4 bases; J trimming: 1 base; junction bases outside the gene matches: 6. The CDR3 DNA is TGTGCCAGCAGCTCGACAGGGATTGAGAACACTGAAGCTTTCTTT. The encoded protein is CASSSTGIENTEAFF. The full variable domain, with the rest looked up from reference TRBV7-9 and TRBJ1-1, is DTGVSQNPRHKITKRGQNVTFRCDPISEHNRLYWYRQTLGQGPEFLTYFQNEAQLEKSRLLSDRFSAERPKGSFSTLEIQRTEQGDSAMYLCASSSTGIENTEAFFGQGTRLTVV.

V usage is TRBV7-2 and J usage is TRBJ2-7; a weak D match, TRBD2 (5 bases). The V end lost 0 bases, the J end lost 4 bases, and 19 bases lay between the germline ends. CDR1 is SGHTA, CDR2 FQGNSA, per germline. The CDR3 loop spans 17 amino acids. The CDR3 sequence is CASSLAQGLPAGYEQYF. The CDR3 coding sequence is TGTGCCAGCAGCTTAGCGCAAGGACTCCCAGCCGGGTACGAGCAGTACTTC.